The 2 T cell receptor beta chains below come from one sample, sequenced in a study of a mutant IDH1 vaccine in newly diagnosed glioma. The method was immunoSEQ multiplex PCR; TCRdb's version includes in-frame clones alone and lacks a portion of them. The sample consists of roughly 86,000 clones, roughly 86% of them appearing once. The time point: week 47, end of study. Vaccination used 300 ug of mutant IDH1 20-mer peptide per dose, with topical imiquimod. Their antigen targets remain unknown. The material was PBMCs, obtained from a glioma patient whose treatment included an IDH1 peptide vaccine. The receptors shown here come from a woman in her 50s with glioma.

V gene TRBV18 combines with J gene TRBJ2-2; either TRBD1 or TRBD2 may fit D (6 bases each). The CDR3 is 16 amino acids. Germline V gene data show CDR1 as KGHSH and CDR2 as LQKENI. The V gene lost 2 bases and the J gene lost 1 base, with 11 bases spanning the gap. The CDR3 spells CASSPARGLNTGELFF. CDR3 nucleotides: TGTGCCAGCTCACCAGCTCGGGGGCTGAACACCGGGGAGCTGTTTTTT.

This sequence joins TRBV11-2 and TRBJ2-2; D is perhaps TRBD1 (6 bases). CDR1 is SGHAT, CDR2 FQNNGV, per germline. The CDR3 spans 15 residues. V lost 5 bases to trimming and J lost 6 bases, with 16 bases between them. The CDR3, as DNA: TGTGCCAGCAGCAAACCAGGGGTTTTTGCCGGGGAGCTGTTTTTT. It specifies CASSKPGVFAGELFF.